A single sample is the source of the 21 T cell receptor beta chains below, sequenced in a study of CD8 T cells in ankylosing spondylitis. Study observations and caveats: A TCR beta motif of roughly 8 highly homologous variants seemed to mark ankylosing spondylitis blood.

Their antigen targets remain unknown. Each CDR3 protein gets one entry after TCRdb re-called the 5' RACE reads with MiXCR. Of approximately 440,000 distinct CDR3 sequences listed, 15% to 20% are singletons. Sequenced material: blood, either unsorted or a sorted T cell fraction (not recorded which). These receptors were obtained from a male donor with ankylosing spondylitis.

This clonotype was counted ten times or more. The V gene is TRBV12-3 or TRBV12-4, the J gene TRBJ2-7; possible D gene TRBD1, 6 bases. The CDR3 is made up of 13 amino acids. V was pared by 6 bases and J by 3 bases, with 12 bases between. The CDR3 nucleotides are TGTGCCAGCAGGCAGACAGGAGTCTACGAGCAGTACTTC. Protein sequence: CASRQTGVYEQYF.

Ten or more counts support this clonotype. The J gene is TRBJ2-1, the V gene TRBV12-3 or TRBV12-4, with TRBD2 as a possible D gene (5 bases). Trimming took off 5 bases at V and 12 bases at J, with 17 bases between the two ends. This CDR3 is 13 amino acids long. The CDR3 is CASSPDSPQRQFF. CDR3 nucleotides: TGTGCCAGCAGTCCGGACTCCCCTCAAAGGCAGTTCTTC.

This clonotype turned up a few times. The J gene is TRBJ2-1, the V gene TRBV4-3; 11 bases agree with TRBD2. The CDR3 is made up of 17 amino acids. The ends lost 0 bases at V and 4 bases at J; junction bases unmatched: 5. Germline CDR1 is LGHNA and CDR2 is YSLEER. The CDR3 here is CASSQDAGTSGYNEQFF. The CDR3 DNA sequence: TGCGCCAGCAGCCAAGATGCTGGGACTAGCGGTTACAATGAGCAGTTCTTC.

The V call is TRBV29-1, the J call TRBJ1-1, with D perhaps matching TRBD1 (5 bases). V lost 4 bases and J lost 5, with 11 bases in between. Germline V CDR1 and CDR2: SQVTM, ANQGSEA. This CDR3 comprises 12 residues. CDR3 bases: TGCAGCGTTGGGGGGGGAGGGACTGAAGCTTTCTTT. Residues: CSVGGGGTEAFF.

This clonotype was detected only a few times. The chain has TRBV5-1 and TRBJ1-4; D gene uncertain. Between the trimmed V and J ends, which lost 4 bases and 7 bases, there was a span of 14 bases. CDR3 length: 14 amino acids. Germline lookup yields CDR1 SGHRS and CDR2 YFSETQ. CDR3 sequence reads: CASSPDRAGEKLFF. The CDR3 region has the DNA TGCGCCAGCAGCCCGGATAGGGCTGGTGAAAAACTGTTTTTT.

This clonotype turned up a few times. The V call is TRBV2, the J call TRBJ2-1, with 7 bases identical to TRBD2. J lost 4 bases, V lost 3 bases, and 6 bases had no gene match. Germline CDR1 SNHLY, CDR2 FYNNEI. The CDR3 is 15 residues long. The CDR3 DNA reads TGTGCCAGCAGTGATAGACTAGCTGGGTACAATGAGCAGTTCTTC. Its translation: CASSDRLAGYNEQFF.

The chain couples TRBV12-3 or TRBV12-4 to TRBJ1-4; D not certain. Between the trimmed V and J ends, which lost 3 bases and 4 bases, there was a span of 6 bases. This CDR3 is 13 amino acids long. The CDR3 is CASSFSRNEKLFF. Written as DNA, the CDR3 is TGTGCCAGCAGTTTTAGCCGTAATGAAAAACTGTTTTTT.

The chain carries TRBV18 and TRBJ1-3, with 8 bases lining up with TRBD1. CDR1 KGHSH and CDR2 LQKENI come from the germline V gene. The CDR3 spans 14 residues. Trimming took 8 bases from V and 0 from J; bases not matched to a gene: 3. CDR3 sequence reads: CASRQGSSGNTIYF. The CDR3 nucleotides read TGTGCCAGCCGACAGGGGAGCTCTGGAAACACCATATATTTT.

This chain connects TRBV10-3 to TRBJ2-2; perhaps TRBD1 as D (6 bases). CDR1 is ENHRY and CDR2 is SYGVKD in the germline V gene. Trimming stripped 11 bases from V and 4 bases from J, with 14 bases between. CDR3 length: 13 amino acids. This CDR3 reads CALRGIGTGELFF. The CDR3, as DNA: TGTGCCCTAAGGGGGATCGGCACCGGGGAGCTGTTTTTT.

V usage is TRBV20-1 and J usage is TRBJ1-4; D unresolved. V was clipped by 3 bases and J by 4 bases, with 15 bases between them. Germline CDR1 is DFQATT and CDR2 is SNEGSKA (reference sequence). The CDR3 has 15 amino acids. This CDR3 is CSASPQDRRNEKLFF. CDR3 DNA sequence: TGCAGTGCTAGCCCCCAAGACCGCCGTAATGAAAAACTGTTTTTT.

Remarks on this clonotype: The junction departs from the called germline gene at one end, perhaps through a read error. The chain is built from TRBV27 and TRBJ1-6; D gene ambiguous. The CDR3 is made up of 14 amino acids. CDR1 is MNHEY and CDR2 is SMNVEV in the germline V gene (reference sequence). CDR3 loop: CASSQISFNSPLHF. Here the CDR3 DNA reads TGTGCCAGCAGTCAAATATCCTTTAATTCACCCCTCCACTTT.

This clonotype was seen a few times. The chain joins TRBV6-4 to TRBJ2-3; the D gene is possibly TRBD2 (7 bases). The CDR3 is 15 residues long. V dropped 2 bases and J dropped 7 bases, with 16 bases sitting between them. In germline, CDR1 is MRHNA, CDR2 SNTAGT. The CDR3 spells CASSDGEGGLNTQYF. Here the CDR3 DNA reads TGTGCCAGCAGTGACGGCGAGGGGGGGCTTAATACGCAGTATTTT.

This clonotype was counted a few times. The CDR3 loop reads CAWSVGGSTEAFF. The DNA for the CDR3 is TGTGCCTGGAGTGTAGGGGGGAGCACTGAAGCTTTCTTT. The chain couples TRBV30 to TRBJ1-1; a weak D match, TRBD1 (6 bases). V lost 0 bases and J lost 4, with 9 bases in between. The CDR3 loop spans 13 amino acids. The germline gives CDR1 GTSNPN, CDR2 SVGIG (reference sequence).

The CDR3 nucleotides are TGCGCCAGCAGCCAAGAAGTCAGGGGTTACGAGCAGTACTTC. The encoded protein is CASSQEVRGYEQYF. The chain couples TRBV4-1 to TRBJ2-7; D may be TRBD1 (6 bases). The CDR3 spans 14 residues. The V gene lost 0 bases and the J gene lost 4 bases, with 10 bases spanning the gap. Germline loops: CDR1 MGHRA, CDR2 YSYEKL.

The chain carries TRBV29-1 and TRBJ2-1; perhaps TRBD1 as D (5 bases). The V gene's germline CDR1 is SQVTM and CDR2 ANQGSEA. The CDR3 sequence is 17 residues long. V lost 6 bases, J lost 0 bases, and 21 bases lay in between. DNA of the CDR3: TGCAGCGTCCTCTTAAGGGGAACTAAGAGCTCCTACAATGAGCAGTTCTTC. Its protein product is CSVLLRGTKSSYNEQFF.

V is TRBV12-3 or TRBV12-4 and J is TRBJ2-7; D possibly corresponds to TRBD1 (6 bases). V lost 3 bases to trimming and J lost 4 bases, with 16 bases between them. The CDR3 totals 15 residues. The CDR3 reads CASSFRAQGSYEQYF. The CDR3 coding sequence is TGTGCCAGCAGTTTTAGGGCCCAGGGGTCGTACGAGCAGTACTTC.

The rearrangement uses TRBV5-1 and TRBJ1-6, with 7 bases fitting TRBD1. With V trimmed by 5 bases and J by 7 bases, 12 bases remained unmatched. Germline lookup yields CDR1 SGHRS and CDR2 YFSETQ. CDR3 length equals 16 residues. CDR3 coding DNA: TGCGCCAGCAGTCTGACAGGGCCGGGCGGAAATTCACCCCTCCACTTT. Its translation is CASSLTGPGGNSPLHF.

This clonotype was picked up many times. The V and J genes are TRBV20-1 and TRBJ1-5, with D perhaps TRBD1 (5 bases). This CDR3 spans 14 amino acids. Per germline, CDR1 DFQATT and CDR2 SNEGSKA (reference sequence). Trimming pared 3 bases from V and 2 bases from J, leaving 11 bases between. CDR3: CSASPGGGNQPQHF. The CDR3 DNA sequence: TGCAGTGCTAGTCCTGGGGGAGGCAATCAGCCCCAGCATTTT.

The chain recombines TRBV7-2 with TRBJ1-5; the match to TRBD1 covers 7 bases. V lost 0 bases, J lost 6 bases, and 5 bases stayed unmatched. This CDR3 contains 15 residues. Germline loops: CDR1 SGHTA, CDR2 FQGNSA. The CDR3 DNA sequence: TGTGCCAGCAGCTTAGCTGGACAGGTGAGTCAGCCCCAGCATTTT. Translation: CASSLAGQVSQPQHF.

The V and J genes are TRBV30 and TRBJ2-5, with 12 bases identical to TRBD2. The CDR3 has 14 residues. Per the germline V gene, CDR1 is GTSNPN and CDR2 is SVGIG (reference sequence). J lost 7 bases, V lost 5 bases, and 8 bases had no gene match. The CDR3 DNA reads TGTGCCTGGGTCCCCCGGACTAGCGGGGCGACCCAGTACTTC. Residues: CAWVPRTSGATQYF.

This clonotype appeared a few times. The rearrangement uses TRBV6-1 and TRBJ2-3, with 14 bases fitting TRBD2. V trimming: 7 bases; J trimming: 6 bases; junction bases outside the gene matches: 9. The CDR3 loop spans 16 amino acids. Per germline, CDR1 MNHNS and CDR2 SASEGT. CDR3 sequence reads: CASTPGGLAGADTQYF. CDR3 DNA sequence: TGTGCCAGCACCCCGGGGGGACTAGCGGGGGCGGATACGCAGTATTTT.